Only a few counts were recorded for the clone carrying this T cell receptor (beta chain). There are 16 residues in the CDR3. Germline CDR1 is LGHNA and CDR2 is YSLEER. V was pared by 2 bases and J by 0 bases, with 12 bases between. The data belong to a study of cytomegalovirus exposure and HLA in healthy donors. Background on the study: An earlier analysis identified more than 90 million unique TCR beta sequences in about 179 million T cells.

PCR primers comprised 60 Vbeta and 13 Jbeta primers. Produced via immunoSEQ multiplex PCR; TCRdb's table is partial and in-frame only. Here the sample spans about 120,000 clones, approximately 75% being singletons. The chain employs TRBV4-3 and TRBJ2-3, with unresolved D. The origin of this receptor is a woman between 45 and 60 years old in good health and CMV-seronegative. Sequencing input: PBMCs. CDR3 amino acids: CASSQNFFPSTDTQYF. The CDR3 DNA reads as TGCGCCAGCAGCCAAAACTTCTTCCCTAGCACAGATACGCAGTATTTT.